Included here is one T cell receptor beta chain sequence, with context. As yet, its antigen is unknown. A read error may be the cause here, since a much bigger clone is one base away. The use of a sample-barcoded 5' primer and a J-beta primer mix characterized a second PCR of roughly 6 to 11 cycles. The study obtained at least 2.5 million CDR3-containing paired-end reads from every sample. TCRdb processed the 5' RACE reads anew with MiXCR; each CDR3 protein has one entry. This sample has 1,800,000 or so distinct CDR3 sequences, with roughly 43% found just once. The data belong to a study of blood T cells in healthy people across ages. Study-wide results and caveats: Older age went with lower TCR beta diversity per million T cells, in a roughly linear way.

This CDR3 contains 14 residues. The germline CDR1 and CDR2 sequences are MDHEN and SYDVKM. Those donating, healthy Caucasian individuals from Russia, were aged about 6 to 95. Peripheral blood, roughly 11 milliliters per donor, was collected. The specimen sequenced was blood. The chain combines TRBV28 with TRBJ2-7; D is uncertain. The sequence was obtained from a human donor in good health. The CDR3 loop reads CAGSLASSSYEQYF. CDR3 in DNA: TGTGCCGGCAGTTTAGCCAGTAGCTCCTACGAGCAGTACTTC.